This T cell receptor beta chain stems from a study of T cell responses to AZD1222 COVID-19 vaccine. In the study overall: Doses given second, at about 4 or about 12 weeks, were pooled. Broader study findings: Spike-specific TCR breadth and depth both grew after two AZD1222 doses. A reported finding is that nearly half of spike-specific TCRs target unmutated variant regions.

The protocol was immunoSEQ multiplex PCR, while the TCRdb copy is restricted to in-frame clones and leaves out a portion. The table includes about 100,000 clones, approximately 87% detected once. A remark on this clone: Antigen specificity is unknown.

Germline values: CDR1 SGHRS, CDR2 YFSETQ. V was trimmed by 4 bases and J by 3 bases, leaving 13 bases between them. This CDR3 has 14 residues. Sample: peripheral blood, taken on day 0 of AZD1222 vaccination. V is TRBV5-1 and J is TRBJ1-1; no definite D call. The TCR sequence derives from an adult in good health. CDR3 region: CASSGWTGYTEAFF. CDR3 nucleotides: TGCGCCAGCAGCGGATGGACGGGATACACTGAAGCTTTCTTT.